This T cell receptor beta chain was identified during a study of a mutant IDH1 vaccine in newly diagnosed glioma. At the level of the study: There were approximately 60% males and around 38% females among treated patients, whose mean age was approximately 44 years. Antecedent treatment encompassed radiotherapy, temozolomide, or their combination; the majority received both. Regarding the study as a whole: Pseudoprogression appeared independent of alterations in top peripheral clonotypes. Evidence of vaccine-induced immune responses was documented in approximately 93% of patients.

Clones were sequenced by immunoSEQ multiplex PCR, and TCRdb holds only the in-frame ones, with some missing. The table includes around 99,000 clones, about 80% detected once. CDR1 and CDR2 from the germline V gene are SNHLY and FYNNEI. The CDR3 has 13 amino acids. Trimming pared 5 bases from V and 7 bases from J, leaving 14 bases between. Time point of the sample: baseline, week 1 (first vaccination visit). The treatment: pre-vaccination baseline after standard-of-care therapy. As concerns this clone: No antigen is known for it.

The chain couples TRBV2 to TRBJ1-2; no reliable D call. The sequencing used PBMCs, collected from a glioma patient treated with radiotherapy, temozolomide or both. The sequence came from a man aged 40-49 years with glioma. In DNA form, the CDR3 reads TGTGCCAGCAGTCTTTACAGTGGTAGTGGCTACACCTTC. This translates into CASSLYSGSGYTF.